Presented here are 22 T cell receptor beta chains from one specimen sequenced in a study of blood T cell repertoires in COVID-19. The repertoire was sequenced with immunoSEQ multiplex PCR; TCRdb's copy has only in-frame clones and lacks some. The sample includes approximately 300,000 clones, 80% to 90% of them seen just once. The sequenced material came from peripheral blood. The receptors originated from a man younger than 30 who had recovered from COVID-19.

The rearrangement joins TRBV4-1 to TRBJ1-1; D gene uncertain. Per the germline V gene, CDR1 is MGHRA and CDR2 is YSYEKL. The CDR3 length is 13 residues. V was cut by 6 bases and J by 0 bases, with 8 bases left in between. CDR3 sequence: CASRPQVNTEAFF. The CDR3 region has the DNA TGCGCCAGCAGACCCCAGGTGAACACTGAAGCTTTCTTT.

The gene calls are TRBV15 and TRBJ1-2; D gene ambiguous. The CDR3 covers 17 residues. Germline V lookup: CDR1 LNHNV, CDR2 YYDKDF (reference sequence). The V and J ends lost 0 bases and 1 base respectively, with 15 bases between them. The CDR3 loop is CATSRDFPAGGNYGYTF. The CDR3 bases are TGTGCCACCAGCAGAGATTTCCCAGCGGGAGGTAACTATGGCTACACCTTC.

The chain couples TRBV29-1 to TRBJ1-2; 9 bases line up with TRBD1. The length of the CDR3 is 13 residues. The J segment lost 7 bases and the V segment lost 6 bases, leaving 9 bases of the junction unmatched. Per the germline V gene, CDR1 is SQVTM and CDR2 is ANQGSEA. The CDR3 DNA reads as TGCAGCGTCCTACCGGACAGGGGAAGTGGCTACACCTTC. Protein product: CSVLPDRGSGYTF.

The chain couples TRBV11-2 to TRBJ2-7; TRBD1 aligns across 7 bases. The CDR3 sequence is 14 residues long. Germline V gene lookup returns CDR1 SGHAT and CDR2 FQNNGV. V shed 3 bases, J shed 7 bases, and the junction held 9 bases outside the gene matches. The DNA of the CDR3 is TGTGCCAGCAGCTTCCGGGACAGCTGGTGGGAGCAGTACTTC. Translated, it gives CASSFRDSWWEQYF.

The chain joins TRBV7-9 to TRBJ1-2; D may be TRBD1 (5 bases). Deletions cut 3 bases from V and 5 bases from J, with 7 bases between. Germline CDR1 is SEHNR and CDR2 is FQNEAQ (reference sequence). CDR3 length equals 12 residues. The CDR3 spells CASSLGGYGYTF. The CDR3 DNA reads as TGTGCCAGCAGCTTGGGGGGGTATGGCTACACCTTC.

The CDR3 here is CASSQEGGTGTYEQYF. DNA for the CDR3: TGCGCCAGCAGCCAAGAAGGGGGGACAGGGACCTACGAGCAGTACTTC. This rearrangement joins TRBV4-3 to TRBJ2-7; 9 positions match TRBD1. CDR1 and CDR2 (germline): LGHNA, YSLEER. This CDR3 spans 16 amino acids. J gave up 2 bases and V 0 bases, and 5 bases lay outside the gene matches.

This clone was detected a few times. The CDR3 reads CASSQGPGAGPREKLFF. In DNA, the CDR3 is TGTGCCAGCAGCCAAGGACCTGGGGCGGGACCGCGGGAAAAACTGTTTTTT. The chain employs TRBV3-1 (or the pseudogene TRBV3-2) and TRBJ1-4, with D perhaps matching TRBD1 (5 bases). The CDR3 is made up of 17 amino acids. V dropped 1 base and J dropped 8 bases, with 20 bases sitting between them. CDR1 LGHDT and CDR2 YNNKEL come from the germline V gene (reference sequence).

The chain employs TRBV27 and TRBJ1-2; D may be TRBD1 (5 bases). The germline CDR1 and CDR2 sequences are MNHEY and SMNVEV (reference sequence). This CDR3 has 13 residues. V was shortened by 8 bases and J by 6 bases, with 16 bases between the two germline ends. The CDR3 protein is CASAGLGLDGYTF. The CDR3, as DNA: TGTGCCAGCGCCGGATTGGGGCTTGATGGCTACACCTTC.

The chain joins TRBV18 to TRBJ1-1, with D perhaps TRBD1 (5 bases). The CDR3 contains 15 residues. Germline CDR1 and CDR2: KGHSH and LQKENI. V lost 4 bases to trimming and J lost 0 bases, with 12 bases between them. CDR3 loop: CASSLRRGVNTEAFF. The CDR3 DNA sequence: TGTGCCAGCTCACTACGGAGGGGAGTGAACACTGAAGCTTTCTTT.

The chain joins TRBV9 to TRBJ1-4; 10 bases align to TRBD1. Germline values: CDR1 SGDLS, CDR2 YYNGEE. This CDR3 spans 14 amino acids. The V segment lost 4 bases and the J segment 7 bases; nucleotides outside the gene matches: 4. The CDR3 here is CASSRQGASEKLFF. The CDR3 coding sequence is TGTGCCAGCAGCCGACAGGGGGCGAGTGAAAAACTGTTTTTT.

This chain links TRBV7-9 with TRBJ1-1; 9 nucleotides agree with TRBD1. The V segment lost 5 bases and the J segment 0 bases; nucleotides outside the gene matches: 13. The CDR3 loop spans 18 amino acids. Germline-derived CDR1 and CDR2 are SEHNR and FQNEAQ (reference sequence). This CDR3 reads CASSPRTGVGFLNTEAFF. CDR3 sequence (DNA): TGTGCCAGCAGCCCTCGGACAGGGGTAGGGTTTTTGAACACTGAAGCTTTCTTT.

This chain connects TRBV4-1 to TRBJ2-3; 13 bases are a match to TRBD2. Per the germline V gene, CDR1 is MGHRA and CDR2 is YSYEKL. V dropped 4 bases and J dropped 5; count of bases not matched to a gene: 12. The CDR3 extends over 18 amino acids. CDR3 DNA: TGCGCCAGCAGCCGGTCCGGATCACTAGCGGGAGGGGGAGATACGCAGTATTTT. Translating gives CASSRSGSLAGGGDTQYF.

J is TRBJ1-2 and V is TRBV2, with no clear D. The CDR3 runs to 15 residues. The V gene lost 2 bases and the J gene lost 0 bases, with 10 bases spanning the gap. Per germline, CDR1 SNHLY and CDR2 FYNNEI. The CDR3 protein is CASSELPPANYGYTF. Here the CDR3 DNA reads TGTGCCAGCAGTGAACTACCGCCGGCTAACTATGGCTACACCTTC.

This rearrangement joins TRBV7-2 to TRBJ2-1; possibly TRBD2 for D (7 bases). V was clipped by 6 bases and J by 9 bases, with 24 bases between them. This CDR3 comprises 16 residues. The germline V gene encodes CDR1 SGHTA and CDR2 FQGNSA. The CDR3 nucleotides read TGTGCCAGCAGAATTGCCGGCCGCGGCGGGGGCGGTGAGCAGTTCTTC. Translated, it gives CASRIAGRGGGGEQFF.

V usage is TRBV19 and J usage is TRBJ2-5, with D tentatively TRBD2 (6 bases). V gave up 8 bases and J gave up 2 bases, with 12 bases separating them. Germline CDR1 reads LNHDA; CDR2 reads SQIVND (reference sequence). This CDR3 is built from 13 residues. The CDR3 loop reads CASSREVQETQYF. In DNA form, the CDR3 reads TGTGCCAGTTCCAGGGAGGTACAAGAGACCCAGTACTTC.

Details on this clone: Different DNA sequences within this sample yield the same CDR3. As DNA, the CDR3 is TGTGCCAGCTCACCACGGGGGGACTATGGCTACACCTTC. As protein: CASSPRGDYGYTF. This chain connects TRBV18 to TRBJ1-2; a possible D gene is TRBD1 (5 bases). The germline gives CDR1 KGHSH, CDR2 LQKENI. The CDR3 runs 13 residues. Trimming took off 1 base at V and 3 bases at J, with 6 bases between the two ends.

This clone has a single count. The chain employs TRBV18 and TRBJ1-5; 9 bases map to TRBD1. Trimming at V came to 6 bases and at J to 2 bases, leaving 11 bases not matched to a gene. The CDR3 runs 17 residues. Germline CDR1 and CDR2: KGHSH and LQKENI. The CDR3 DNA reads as TGTGCCAGCTCCCCTAATCCGACAGGGGGTCGCAATCAGCCCCAGCATTTT. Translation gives CASSPNPTGGRNQPQHF.

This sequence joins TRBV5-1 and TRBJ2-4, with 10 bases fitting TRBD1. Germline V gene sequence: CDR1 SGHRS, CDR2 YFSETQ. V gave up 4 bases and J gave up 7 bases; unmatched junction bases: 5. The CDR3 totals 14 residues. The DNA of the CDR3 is TGCGCCAGCAGCGAGGGACAGGGGAGCAACATTCAGTACTTC. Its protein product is CASSEGQGSNIQYF. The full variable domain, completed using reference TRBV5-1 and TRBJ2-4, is KAGVTQTPRYLIKTRGQQVTLSCSPISGHRSVSWYQQTPGQGLQFLFEYFSETQRNKGNFPGRFSGRQFSNSRSEMNVSTLELGDSALYLCASSEGQGSNIQYFGAGTRLSVL.

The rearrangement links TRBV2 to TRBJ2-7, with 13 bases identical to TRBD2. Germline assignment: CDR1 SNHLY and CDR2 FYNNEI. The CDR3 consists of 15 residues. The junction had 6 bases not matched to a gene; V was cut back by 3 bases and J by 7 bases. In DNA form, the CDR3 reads TGTGCCAGCAGTGAGGTCTGGGGACTAGCGGGGGAGCAGTACTTC. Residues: CASSEVWGLAGEQYF.

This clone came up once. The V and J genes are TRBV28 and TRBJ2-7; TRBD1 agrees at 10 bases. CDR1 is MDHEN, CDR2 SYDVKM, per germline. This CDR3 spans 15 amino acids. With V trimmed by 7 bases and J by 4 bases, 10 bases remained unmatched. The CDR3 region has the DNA TGTGCCAGCACCCCAAGGGGACAGGGGACTTACGAGCAGTACTTC. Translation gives CASTPRGQGTYEQYF.

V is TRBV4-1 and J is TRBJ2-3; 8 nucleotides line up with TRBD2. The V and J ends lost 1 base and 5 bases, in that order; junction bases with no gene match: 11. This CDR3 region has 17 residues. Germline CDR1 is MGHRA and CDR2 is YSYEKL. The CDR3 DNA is TGCGCCAGCAGCCAAGTAATCCAGCGGGAGTTAGTAGATACGCAGTATTTT. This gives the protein CASSQVIQRELVDTQYF.

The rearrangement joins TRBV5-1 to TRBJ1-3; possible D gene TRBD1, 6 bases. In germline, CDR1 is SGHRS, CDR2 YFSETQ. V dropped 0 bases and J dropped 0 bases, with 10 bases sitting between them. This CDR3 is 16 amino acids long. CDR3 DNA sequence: TGCGCCAGCAGCTTGGGACAGGAGAGCTCTGGAAACACCATATATTTT. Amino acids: CASSLGQESSGNTIYF.